Reported below is one T cell receptor (beta chain). Its antigen remains unknown. The sample belongs to a study of post-analysis software for immune sequencing data. The overall study: Clinical courses comprised relapsing-remitting, secondary progressive and progressive-relapsing multiple sclerosis.

The library was made from cDNA and included unique molecular identifiers. T cells numbering about 0.85 to 11 million yielded 450,000 to 600,000 cDNA molecules. TCRdb redid the calling of the PCR reads with MiXCR, one entry per CDR3 protein. Of roughly 570,000 distinct CDR3 sequences listed, 30% to 40% were seen once; the top ten hold 4.5% to 7.5%. There are 15 residues in the CDR3. V gave up 3 bases and J gave up 2 bases, with 13 bases separating them. Germline CDR1 is ENHRY and CDR2 is SYGVKD. Study-wide points: TRBV5-6, TRBV5-1 and TRBV20-1 were among 4 or 5 TRBV segments more frequent in patients than controls.

This receptor was taken from a girl under 18 with multiple sclerosis. Material: blood. The chain is built from TRBV10-3 and TRBJ2-5; D is possibly TRBD1 (6 bases). The CDR3 loop is CAISDVSGQQETQYF. In DNA, the CDR3 is TGTGCCATCAGTGACGTCTCGGGACAACAAGAGACCCAGTACTTC.